This passage covers 18 T cell receptor beta chains from one sample sequenced in a study of OX40 agonist ivuxolimab in advanced cancers. Clones were read by immunoSEQ multiplex PCR, and TCRdb kept only the in-frame ones, dropping some. The table has about 34,000 clones, 80% to 85% seen once. The specimen was CD4+ or CD8+ T cells sorted from blood, collected in a trial of the OX40 agonist ivuxolimab. The receptor set was obtained from an adult with an advanced solid tumor such as melanoma, head and neck, liver or kidney cancer.

This chain joins TRBV7-2 and TRBJ2-6; unclear D gene. CDR1 is SGHTA and CDR2 is FQGNSA in the germline V gene. The CDR3 covers 15 residues. Trimming removed 1 base from V and 0 bases from J, with 4 bases in between. CDR3 sequence: CASSLVGSGANVLTF. CDR3 in DNA: TGTGCCAGCAGCTTAGTTGGCTCTGGGGCCAACGTCCTGACTTTC.

This rearrangement joins TRBV29-1 to TRBJ2-7; a weak D match, TRBD2 (5 bases). The CDR3 consists of 11 residues. V was clipped by 3 bases and J by 6 bases, with 9 bases between them. CDR1 and CDR2 from the germline V gene are SQVTM and ANQGSEA. The chain's CDR3 is CSVDRTGEQYF. The CDR3 DNA follows: TGCAGCGTTGATAGGACTGGCGAGCAGTACTTC.

The gene calls are TRBV18 and TRBJ2-7; TRBD1 aligns across 8 bases. The CDR3 covers 15 residues. Germline V gene lookup returns CDR1 KGHSH and CDR2 LQKENI. With V trimmed by 3 bases and J by 4 bases, 8 bases remained unmatched. Written as DNA, the CDR3 is TGTGCCAGCTCACCTCAACAGGGGGTGAGTTACGAGCAGTACTTC. It translates to CASSPQQGVSYEQYF.

This clone showed up just a few times. The rearrangement uses TRBV7-2 and TRBJ2-3, with D perhaps TRBD1 or TRBD2 (5 bases each). Germline V gene lookup returns CDR1 SGHTA and CDR2 FQGNSA. This CDR3 has 13 residues. Trimming shortened V by 4 bases and J by 9 bases, and 14 bases separated the two germline ends. CDR3 nucleotides: TGTGCCAGCAGCTCTGGGGGACCCCAGACGCAGTATTTT. As protein: CASSSGGPQTQYF. The full variable domain, with the rest looked up from reference TRBV7-2 and TRBJ2-3, is GAGVSQSPSNKVTEKGKDVELRCDPISGHTALYWYRQSLGQGLEFLIYFQGNSAPDKSGLPSDRFSAERTGGSVSTLTIQRTQQEDSAVYLCASSSGGPQTQYFGPGTRLTVL.

This chain uses TRBV4-3 with TRBJ2-7, with D uncertain. CDR1 and CDR2 (germline): LGHNA, YSLEER. V was shortened by 0 bases and J by 0 bases, with 12 bases between the two germline ends. The CDR3 extends over 16 amino acids. This CDR3 is CASSQDAQFSSYEQYF. The CDR3 nucleotides read TGCGCCAGCAGCCAAGATGCACAGTTCAGCTCCTACGAGCAGTACTTC.

The rearrangement links TRBV18 to TRBJ2-1, with 11 bases fitting TRBD2. Germline CDR1 KGHSH, CDR2 LQKENI. The CDR3 is 16 amino acids. Unmatched junction bases numbered 4, after V lost 0 bases and J lost 6 bases. The CDR3 loop is CASSPPSGGAVNEQFF. CDR3 in DNA: TGTGCCAGCTCACCACCTAGCGGGGGGGCCGTCAATGAGCAGTTCTTC.

The chain combines TRBV7-7 with TRBJ2-1, with D perhaps TRBD2 (7 bases). This CDR3 is built from 13 residues. The germline V and J ends were trimmed by 3 bases and 7 bases, with 10 bases remaining between them. Germline CDR1 is SSHAT and CDR2 is FNYEAQ (reference sequence). The CDR3 DNA sequence: TGTGCCAGCAGCTTCGCGGGGGCGAATGAGCAGTTCTTC. Protein product: CASSFAGANEQFF.

The chain joins TRBV6-5 to TRBJ2-5; TRBD2 agrees at 8 bases. The CDR3 consists of 14 residues. Germline-derived CDR1 and CDR2 are MNHEY and SVGAGI. V was pared by 7 bases and J by 3 bases, with 7 bases of the junction left unmatched. The CDR3 coding sequence is TGTGCCAGCACTGGATGGCGGGGGGAAGAGACCCAGTACTTC. The encoded protein is CASTGWRGEETQYF.

This clone was picked up a small number of times. The rearrangement links TRBV9 to TRBJ1-2, with D hard to call. This CDR3 has 13 residues. Trimming removed 1 base from V and 4 bases from J, with 8 bases in between. Germline CDR1 SGDLS, CDR2 YYNGEE. The CDR3 DNA is TGTGCCAGCAGCGTAACAGACGGCTATGGCTACACCTTC. Amino acid sequence: CASSVTDGYGYTF.

The chain employs TRBV5-5 and TRBJ2-1, with TRBD1 matching 7 bases. Germline assignment: CDR1 SGHKS and CDR2 YYEKEE (reference sequence). V was clipped by 1 base and J by 7 bases; unmatched bases: 8. This CDR3 contains 15 residues. The DNA for the CDR3 is TGTGCCAGCAGCTTGATGTCAGGGGGTCTGAATGAGCAGTTCTTC. This codes for CASSLMSGGLNEQFF.

The chain links TRBV5-4 to TRBJ2-7, with a tentative D call TRBD2 (5 bases). In germline, CDR1 is SGHNT, CDR2 YYREEE (reference sequence). This CDR3 has 14 amino acids. With 4 bases removed from V and 4 bases from J, the gap between germline ends came to 15 bases. The CDR3 here is CASSRVEGIYEQYF. The CDR3 bases are TGTGCCAGCAGCCGTGTCGAGGGCATTTACGAGCAGTACTTC.

The CDR3 nucleotides read TGTGCCAGCAGCCCGGACTTCAGCTCCTACGAGCAGTACTTC. Amino acids: CASSPDFSSYEQYF. This sequence joins TRBV7-2 and TRBJ2-7, with a possible D match to TRBD2 (5 bases). Germline lookup yields CDR1 SGHTA and CDR2 FQGNSA. The V end was cut by 5 bases, the J end by 0 bases, with 11 bases between. The length of the CDR3 is 14 residues.

This chain links TRBV19 with TRBJ1-2; D uncertain. With 7 bases removed from V and 7 bases from J, the gap between germline ends came to 16 bases. The CDR3 runs to 13 residues. The germline V gene has CDR1 LNHDA and CDR2 SQIVND (reference sequence). As DNA, the CDR3 is TGTGCCAGTATACCCGGGTCGGCGGGTGGCTACACCTTC. Its protein product is CASIPGSAGGYTF.

This clone was detected only a few times. The J gene is TRBJ1-1, the V gene TRBV7-9; D may be TRBD1 (6 bases). V was trimmed by 5 bases and J by 5 bases, leaving 12 bases between them. The CDR3 is made up of 13 amino acids. CDR1 is SEHNR, CDR2 FQNEAQ, per germline (reference sequence). The CDR3 is CASSQQGRTEAFF. The CDR3, as DNA: TGTGCCAGCAGCCAACAGGGCCGGACTGAAGCTTTCTTT.

This chain uses TRBV6-5 with TRBJ1-1; TRBD1 matches at 10 bases. V was pared by 4 bases and J by 3 bases, with 8 bases of the junction left unmatched. The V gene's germline CDR1 is MNHEY and CDR2 SVGAGI. The CDR3 loop spans 16 amino acids. Here the CDR3 reads CASSLTGGRFYTEAFF. CDR3 bases: TGTGCCAGCAGTTTGACAGGGGGCAGATTTTACACTGAAGCTTTCTTT.

The chain uses TRBV7-8 and TRBJ2-7; D may match TRBD1 or TRBD2 (5 bases each). V lost 3 bases and J lost 2, with 5 bases in between. Germline CDR1 reads SGHVS; CDR2 reads FQNEAQ. The CDR3 length is 12 residues. For the CDR3, the DNA is TGTGCCAGCAGCTTGGGGGCCTACGAGCAGTACTTC. This translates into CASSLGAYEQYF.

A single count supports this clone. The gene calls are TRBV6-8 and TRBJ2-6, with D unclear. Germline assignment: CDR1 MNHGY and CDR2 SAAAGT. The CDR3 consists of 19 residues. V shed 5 bases and J shed 5 bases, with 25 bases lying between them. The CDR3 nucleotides read TGTGCCAGCAGTCCAAGCATGTGGGTGCTACAAAGTCGGGCCAACGTCCTGACTTTC. Protein product: CASSPSMWVLQSRANVLTF.

J is TRBJ2-5 and V is TRBV18; 14 bases line up with TRBD2. This CDR3 has 20 amino acids. The V and J ends lost 5 bases and 4 bases, in that order; junction bases with no gene match: 18. Germline CDR1 reads KGHSH; CDR2 reads LQKENI. This CDR3 reads CASSSNFVGLAGGRGETQYF. The CDR3 DNA reads as TGTGCCAGCTCATCGAATTTTGTCGGACTAGCGGGAGGCCGGGGAGAGACCCAGTACTTC. The whole variable domain, remainder taken from reference TRBV18 and TRBJ2-5, is NAGVMQNPRHLVRRRGQEARLRCSPMKGHSHVYWYRQLPEEGLKFMVYLQKENIIDESGMPKERFSAEFPKEGPSILRIQQVVRGDSAAYFCASSSNFVGLAGGRGETQYFGPGTRLLVL.